One sample yielded the 32 T cell receptor beta chains listed below, sequenced in a study of cytomegalovirus exposure and HLA in healthy donors. In the PCR, 60 Vbeta and 13 Jbeta primers were used. The data were produced by immunoSEQ multiplex PCR, yet TCRdb's version contains in-frame clones alone and is incomplete. This sample yields approximately 110,000 clones, of which 55% to 75% are seen a single time; 8.2% belongs to the top ten. Sequenced sample: PBMCs. Source of these receptors: a middle-aged woman in good health and CMV-seropositive.

The chain couples TRBV2 to TRBJ1-6; no firm D call. Trimming stripped 4 bases from V and 0 bases from J, with 10 bases between. CDR1 SNHLY and CDR2 FYNNEI come from the germline V gene. The CDR3 runs 16 residues. The CDR3 protein is CASSGSASSYNSPLHF. The CDR3 coding sequence is TGTGCCAGCAGTGGATCAGCGAGCTCCTATAATTCACCCCTCCACTTT.

The chain recombines TRBV27 with TRBJ1-5, with D maybe TRBD1 (6 bases). The V end was cut by 5 bases, the J end by 6 bases, with 14 bases between. CDR3 size: 14 residues. CDR1 MNHEY and CDR2 SMNVEV come from the germline V gene (reference sequence). This CDR3 is CASSMLGTSQPQHF. In DNA, the CDR3 is TGTGCCAGCAGTATGCTCGGGACATCTCAGCCCCAGCATTTT.

V gene TRBV2 combines with J gene TRBJ2-3; possibly TRBD1 for D (6 bases). V lost 6 bases and J 6 bases, leaving 16 bases between the germline ends. The germline CDR1 and CDR2 sequences are SNHLY and FYNNEI. The CDR3 loop spans 14 amino acids. This chain's CDR3 is CASRGTRNSDTQYF. Here the CDR3 DNA reads TGTGCCAGCAGGGGGACACGGAATTCGGATACGCAGTATTTT.

The CDR3: CASSLIAGEETQYF. The CDR3 region has the DNA TGTGCCAGCAGCTTAATAGCGGGGGAAGAGACCCAGTACTTC. The rearrangement uses TRBV7-2 and TRBJ2-5; 9 nucleotides line up with TRBD2. Germline loops: CDR1 SGHTA, CDR2 FQGNSA. CDR3 length: 14 residues. V shed 2 bases and J 3 bases; nucleotides not matched to a gene: 1.

This clone was detected a few times. The genes are TRBV28 and TRBJ2-7, with D possibly TRBD1 on 6 matching bases. The CDR3 runs 16 residues. Germline assignment: CDR1 MDHEN and CDR2 SYDVKM. Deletions cut 3 bases from V and 0 bases from J, with 15 bases between. This CDR3 reads CASSFGGSTYSYEQYF. DNA of the CDR3: TGTGCCAGCAGTTTTGGGGGCAGTACTTACTCCTACGAGCAGTACTTC.

The chain combines TRBV5-4 with TRBJ2-2; 7 bases fit TRBD1. CDR1 and CDR2 (germline): SGHNT, YYREEE (reference sequence). The CDR3 contains 15 residues. After removal of 6 bases from V and 2 bases from J, the junction contained 7 bases not matched to a gene. The CDR3 sequence is CASTSRDSNTGELFF. In DNA form, the CDR3 reads TGTGCCAGCACCTCCAGGGACAGTAACACCGGGGAGCTGTTTTTT.

Details on this clone: Other DNA sequences within the sample encode an identical CDR3. The chain couples TRBV2 to TRBJ1-1, with 7 bases aligning to TRBD1. After removal of 6 bases from V and 0 bases from J, the junction contained 1 base not matched to a gene. Germline V lookup: CDR1 SNHLY, CDR2 FYNNEI. There are 13 residues in the CDR3. CDR3: CASRGQMNTEAFF. The CDR3 bases are TGTGCCAGCAGGGGACAGATGAACACTGAAGCTTTCTTT.

This clone was seen more than once but under ten times. The chain combines TRBV14 with TRBJ2-3; 9 nucleotides line up with TRBD1. Germline V gene lookup returns CDR1 SGHDN and CDR2 FVKESK. The CDR3 totals 16 residues. V was clipped by 2 bases and J by 5 bases; unmatched bases: 8. In DNA, the CDR3 is TGTGCCAGCAGCCAACGACGCGGACAGGGGAGAGATACGCAGTATTTT. It translates to CASSQRRGQGRDTQYF.

The chain is built from TRBV7-9 and TRBJ2-7; 8 bases map to TRBD1. The trim removed 5 bases at V and 2 bases at J, leaving 8 bases unmatched. Germline V CDR1 and CDR2: SEHNR, FQNEAQ (reference sequence). This CDR3 is built from 15 residues. Here the CDR3 reads CASSRQGRKTYEQYF. The CDR3 bases are TGTGCCAGCAGCCGACAGGGGCGCAAGACCTACGAGCAGTACTTC. Filled out from reference TRBV7-9 and TRBJ2-7, the complete variable domain reads DTGVSQNPRHKITKRGQNVTFRCDPISEHNRLYWYRQTLGQGPEFLTYFQNEAQLEKSRLLSDRFSAERPKGSFSTLEIQRTEQGDSAMYLCASSRQGRKTYEQYFGPGTRLTVT.

The CDR3 region is CASSLVLTGTPGNTIYF. The CDR3 bases are TGCGCCAGCAGCCTAGTCCTGACAGGGACGCCTGGAAACACCATATATTTT. V gene TRBV4-1 combines with J gene TRBJ1-3; 7 bases map to TRBD1. Germline lookup yields CDR1 MGHRA and CDR2 YSYEKL. The CDR3 has 17 residues. The ends lost 4 bases at V and 2 bases at J; junction bases unmatched: 11.

The V call is TRBV27, the J call TRBJ2-5; D is unresolved. CDR1 is MNHEY, CDR2 SMNVEV, per germline (reference sequence). V was cut by 0 bases and J by 5 bases, with 10 bases left in between. The CDR3 is 14 amino acids. The CDR3 DNA is TGTGCCAGCAGTTTATCGCGATATTGGGAGACCCAGTACTTC. This codes for CASSLSRYWETQYF.

V is TRBV28 and J is TRBJ1-5; tentative D call: TRBD1 (5 bases). CDR3 length equals 15 residues. Germline assignment: CDR1 MDHEN and CDR2 SYDVKM. V lost 3 bases, J lost 3 bases, and 12 bases lay in between. CDR3 loop: CASSFSGSPNQPQHF. The CDR3 DNA reads TGTGCCAGCAGTTTTTCAGGGTCCCCCAATCAGCCCCAGCATTTT.

This chain connects TRBV7-2 to TRBJ1-2; 9 bases map to TRBD1. The germline V gene has CDR1 SGHTA and CDR2 FQGNSA. The CDR3 is made up of 19 amino acids. The ends lost 2 bases at V and 0 bases at J; junction bases unmatched: 13. The CDR3 region has the DNA TGTGCCAGCAGCTTAAGGGGAGGGAGTGGACAGGGGTCTAACTATGGCTACACCTTC. Encoded protein: CASSLRGGSGQGSNYGYTF. Together with reference TRBV7-2 and TRBJ1-2, the CDR3 gives the full variable domain: GAGVSQSPSNKVTEKGKDVELRCDPISGHTALYWYRQSLGQGLEFLIYFQGNSAPDKSGLPSDRFSAERTGGSVSTLTIQRTQQEDSAVYLCASSLRGGSGQGSNYGYTFGSGTRLTVV.

This clone occurred once. This chain uses TRBV9 with TRBJ1-4; TRBD1 agrees at 9 bases. CDR1 and CDR2 (germline): SGDLS, YYNGEE. This CDR3 is built from 15 residues. V dropped 2 bases and J dropped 4; count of bases not matched to a gene: 3. CDR3 protein: CASSVDRGDNEKLFF. The DNA of the CDR3 is TGTGCCAGCAGCGTCGACAGGGGGGATAATGAAAAACTGTTTTTT.

This clone was counted between two and nine times. This sequence joins TRBV2 and TRBJ2-1; the match to TRBD2 covers 7 bases. With V trimmed by 0 bases and J by 2 bases, 1 base remained unmatched. Germline-derived CDR1 and CDR2 are SNHLY and FYNNEI. This CDR3 has 15 residues. CDR3 bases: TGTGCCAGCAGTGAAGCGGCGGGGGCCTACAATGAGCAGTTCTTC. Translating it yields CASSEAAGAYNEQFF.

A few counts support this clone. The rearrangement uses TRBV7-9 and TRBJ2-3; 10 nucleotides line up with TRBD2. V was pared by 10 bases and J by 2 bases, with 18 bases of the junction left unmatched. This CDR3 region has 18 residues. Germline V gives CDR1 SEHNR, CDR2 FQNEAQ (reference sequence). The CDR3 spells CATTRTSGIYSFTDTQYF. DNA of the CDR3: TGTGCCACCACAAGGACTAGCGGCATCTATAGCTTCACAGATACGCAGTATTTT.

The J gene is TRBJ1-2, the V gene TRBV29-1; D is ambiguous. CDR1 is SQVTM and CDR2 is ANQGSEA in the germline V gene. V was shortened by 0 bases and J by 4 bases, with 15 bases between the two germline ends. CDR3 length: 15 amino acids. The CDR3 DNA follows: TGCAGCGTTGAAGATCTTGGGGAGATGGTCTATGGCTACACCTTC. It is translated as CSVEDLGEMVYGYTF.

The V gene is TRBV4-2, the J gene TRBJ1-1, with 11 bases aligning to TRBD1. Germline loops: CDR1 LGHNA, CDR2 YNFKEQ. CDR3 size: 12 residues. J was trimmed by 11 bases and V by 3 bases; bases with no gene match: 2. This CDR3 is CASSQGQGVAFF. The CDR3 DNA reads as TGTGCCAGCAGCCAGGGACAGGGGGTGGCTTTCTTT.

The chain combines TRBV9 with TRBJ1-2; D is uncertain. Trimming removed 4 bases from V and 2 bases from J, with 9 bases in between. Per the germline V gene, CDR1 is SGDLS and CDR2 is YYNGEE. The CDR3 sequence is 13 residues long. The CDR3 coding sequence is TGTGCCAGCAGCCCTGACATCAACTATGGCTACACCTTC. This sequence encodes CASSPDINYGYTF.

This clone was observed once. The chain has TRBV19 and TRBJ2-5; 10 bases agree with TRBD1. Germline V gene lookup returns CDR1 LNHDA and CDR2 SQIVND (reference sequence). J lost 7 bases, V lost 0 bases, and 2 bases had no gene match. The CDR3 runs to 14 residues. In nucleotides, the CDR3 is TGTGCCAGTAGTATAGAAGGGACAGGGGTGACCCAGTACTTC. This translates into CASSIEGTGVTQYF.

V and J are TRBV9 and TRBJ1-2; 9 nucleotides agree with TRBD1. Per germline, CDR1 SGDLS and CDR2 YYNGEE. The junction had 3 bases not matched to a gene; V was cut back by 2 bases and J by 1 base. The CDR3 is 15 residues long. The DNA of the CDR3 is TGTGCCAGCAGCGTCCGGGACAGGGTTAACTATGGCTACACCTTC. This encodes CASSVRDRVNYGYTF.

The chain links TRBV5-1 to TRBJ2-7, with 11 positions matching TRBD1. The V segment lost 2 bases and the J segment 2 bases; nucleotides outside the gene matches: 6. Germline V gives CDR1 SGHRS, CDR2 YFSETQ. The CDR3 consists of 16 residues. The CDR3 here is CASSFRPGQGAYEQYF. The CDR3 DNA is TGCGCCAGCAGCTTTCGACCGGGACAGGGGGCCTACGAGCAGTACTTC. The whole variable domain, remainder taken from reference TRBV5-1 and TRBJ2-7, is KAGVTQTPRYLIKTRGQQVTLSCSPISGHRSVSWYQQTPGQGLQFLFEYFSETQRNKGNFPGRFSGRQFSNSRSEMNVSTLELGDSALYLCASSFRPGQGAYEQYFGPGTRLTVT.

This chain links TRBV6-1 with TRBJ2-3; a possible D gene is TRBD1 (6 bases). V was shortened by 8 bases and J by 5 bases, with 14 bases between the two germline ends. Germline CDR1 is MNHNS and CDR2 is SASEGT. The length of the CDR3 is 13 residues. This chain's CDR3 is CASCVGAQDTQYF. Written as DNA, the CDR3 is TGTGCCAGCTGTGTGGGGGCCCAAGATACGCAGTATTTT.

The V call is TRBV5-1, the J call TRBJ2-3, with D perhaps matching TRBD2 (6 bases). Looked up from germline, CDR1 is SGHRS and CDR2 is YFSETQ. The ends were cut back, 1 base at V and 3 bases at J, with 15 bases in the middle. This CDR3 is 16 amino acids long. CDR3 region: CASSLWGGGMTDTQYF. The CDR3 coding sequence is TGCGCCAGCAGCTTGTGGGGAGGTGGGATGACAGATACGCAGTATTTT.

The CDR3 DNA sequence: TGTGCCAGCAGCTTAAAGGGGGGGGGCAGCTACGAGCAGTACTTC. It specifies CASSLKGGGSYEQYF. The rearrangement uses TRBV7-9 and TRBJ2-7, with D possibly TRBD2 on 7 matching bases. The CDR3 has 15 amino acids. The germline V gene encodes CDR1 SEHNR and CDR2 FQNEAQ (reference sequence). V gave up 2 bases and J gave up 3 bases, with 14 bases separating them.

The gene calls are TRBV19 and TRBJ2-4; possibly TRBD2 for D (6 bases). Trimming left V 7 bases short and J 7 bases short, with 17 bases between. Germline CDR1 reads LNHDA; CDR2 reads SQIVND (reference sequence). The CDR3 loop spans 14 amino acids. DNA for the CDR3: TGTGCCAGTAACCCGGACTATCTCCCCAACATTCAGTACTTC. Translating it yields CASNPDYLPNIQYF.

The chain employs TRBV10-3 and TRBJ2-2; 9 bases fit TRBD1. V lost 8 bases, J lost 5 bases, and 6 bases stayed unmatched. The CDR3 loop spans 14 amino acids. CDR1 ENHRY and CDR2 SYGVKD come from the germline V gene. The CDR3 region is CAILGQGSTGELFF. Written as DNA, the CDR3 is TGTGCCATCCTCGGACAGGGGAGTACCGGGGAGCTGTTTTTT.

This clone was seen a few times. V is TRBV4-2 and J is TRBJ2-7; 9 bases line up with TRBD2. The CDR3 is 15 residues long. Germline V gene data show CDR1 as LGHNA and CDR2 as YNFKEQ. The junction had 7 bases not matched to a gene; V was cut back by 4 bases and J by 3 bases. The CDR3: CASSLLSGGGYEQYF. Written as DNA, the CDR3 is TGTGCCAGCAGCCTCCTTAGCGGGGGAGGCTACGAGCAGTACTTC.

This clone came up once. CDR3 sequence: CASSSGDYGYTF. DNA for the CDR3: TGTGCCAGTAGTTCGGGGGACTATGGCTACACCTTC. J is TRBJ1-2 and V is TRBV19; maybe TRBD1 (5 bases). Trimming cost V 5 bases and J 3 bases, with 7 bases left between them. This CDR3 has 12 residues. Germline V gene sequence: CDR1 LNHDA, CDR2 SQIVND (reference sequence).

The V call is TRBV25-1, the J call TRBJ1-1; D is unclear. CDR1 MGHDK and CDR2 SYGVNS come from the germline V gene. V was trimmed by 1 base and J by 1 base, leaving 13 bases between them. The CDR3 extends over 16 amino acids. CDR3 residues: CASSESGLAPNTEAFF. CDR3 DNA sequence: TGTGCCAGCAGTGAATCTGGGCTGGCCCCGAACACTGAAGCTTTCTTT.

V is TRBV6-5 and J is TRBJ1-1, with 9 bases lining up with TRBD1. Germline trimming cut 6 bases from V and 7 bases from J; bases unmatched to any gene: 12. Germline assignment: CDR1 MNHEY and CDR2 SVGAGI. This CDR3 is built from 15 residues. The DNA for the CDR3 is TGTGCCAGCAGCTCTCAGACAGGGGGATCAATTGAAGCTTTCTTT. Encoded protein: CASSSQTGGSIEAFF.

CDR3 protein: CASIPTGGLKTQYF. The CDR3 nucleotides are TGTGCCAGCATTCCGACAGGGGGCTTAAAGACCCAGTACTTC. The rearrangement joins TRBV7-9 to TRBJ2-5; 10 nucleotides match TRBD1. The trim removed 7 bases at V and 6 bases at J, leaving 8 bases unmatched. The CDR3 extends over 14 amino acids. Germline V gene data show CDR1 as SEHNR and CDR2 as FQNEAQ (reference sequence).